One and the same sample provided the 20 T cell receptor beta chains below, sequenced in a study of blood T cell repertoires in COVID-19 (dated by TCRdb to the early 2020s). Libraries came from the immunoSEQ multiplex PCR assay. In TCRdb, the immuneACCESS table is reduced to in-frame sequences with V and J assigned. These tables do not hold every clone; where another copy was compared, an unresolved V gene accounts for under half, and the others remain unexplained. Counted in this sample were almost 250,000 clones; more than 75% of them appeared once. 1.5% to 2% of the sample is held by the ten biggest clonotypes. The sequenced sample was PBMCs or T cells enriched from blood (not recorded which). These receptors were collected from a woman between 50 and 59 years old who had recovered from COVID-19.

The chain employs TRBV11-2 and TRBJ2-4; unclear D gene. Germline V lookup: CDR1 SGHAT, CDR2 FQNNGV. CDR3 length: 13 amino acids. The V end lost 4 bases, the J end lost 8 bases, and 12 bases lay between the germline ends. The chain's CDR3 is CASSSVAQDIQYF. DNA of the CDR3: TGTGCCAGCAGCTCTGTAGCCCAAGACATTCAGTACTTC.

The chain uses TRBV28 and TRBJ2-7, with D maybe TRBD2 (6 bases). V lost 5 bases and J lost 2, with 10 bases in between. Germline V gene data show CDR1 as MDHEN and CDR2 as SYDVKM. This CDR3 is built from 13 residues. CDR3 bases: TGTGCCAGCAGTGGGACTCCTACCTACGAGCAGTACTTC. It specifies CASSGTPTYEQYF.

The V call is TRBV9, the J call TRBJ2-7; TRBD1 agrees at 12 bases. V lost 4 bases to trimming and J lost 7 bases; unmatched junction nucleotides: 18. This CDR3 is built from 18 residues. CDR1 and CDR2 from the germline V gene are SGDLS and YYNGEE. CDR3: CASSPPAGQGALSEEQYF. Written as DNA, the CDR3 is TGTGCCAGCAGCCCTCCGGCGGGACAGGGGGCCCTCTCTGAAGAGCAGTACTTC. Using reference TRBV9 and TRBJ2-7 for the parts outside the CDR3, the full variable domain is DSGVTQTPKHLITATGQRVTLRCSPRSGDLSVYWYQQSLDQGLQFLIQYYNGEERAKGNILERFSAQQFPDLHSELNLSSLELGDSALYFCASSPPAGQGALSEEQYFGPGTRLTVT.

Here the CDR3 reads CASSLGELVADEQYF. In DNA, the CDR3 is TGTGCCAGCAGCTTAGGCGAACTAGTAGCGGACGAGCAGTACTTC. The genes are TRBV5-4 and TRBJ2-7, with D perhaps matching TRBD2 (6 bases). Trimming shortened V by 2 bases and J by 5 bases, and 17 bases separated the two germline ends. The CDR3 totals 15 residues. The germline V gene encodes CDR1 SGHNT and CDR2 YYREEE (reference sequence). Supplemented by reference TRBV5-4 and TRBJ2-7, the full variable domain reads ETGVTQSPTHLIKTRGQQVTLRCSSQSGHNTVSWYQQALGQGPQFIFQYYREEENGRGNFPPRFSGLQFPNYSSELNVNALELDDSALYLCASSLGELVADEQYFGPGTRLTVT.

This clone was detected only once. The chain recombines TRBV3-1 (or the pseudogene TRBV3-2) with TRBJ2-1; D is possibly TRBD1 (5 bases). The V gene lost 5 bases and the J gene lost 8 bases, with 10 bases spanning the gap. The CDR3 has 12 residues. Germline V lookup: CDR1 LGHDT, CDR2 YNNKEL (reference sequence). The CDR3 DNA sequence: TGTGCCAGCAGCATTAGGGGTCATGAGCAGTTCTTC. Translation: CASSIRGHEQFF.

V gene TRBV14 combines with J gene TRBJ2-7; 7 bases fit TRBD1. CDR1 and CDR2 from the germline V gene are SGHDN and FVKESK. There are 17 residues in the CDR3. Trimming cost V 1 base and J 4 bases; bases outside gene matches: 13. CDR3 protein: CASSQARDSRGVYEQYF. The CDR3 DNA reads TGTGCCAGCAGCCAAGCCCGGGACAGCCGAGGAGTATACGAGCAGTACTTC. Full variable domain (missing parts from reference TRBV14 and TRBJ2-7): EAGVTQFPSHSVIEKGQTVTLRCDPISGHDNLYWYRRVMGKEIKFLLHFVKESKQDESGMPNNRFLAERTGGTYSTLKVQPAELEDSGVYFCASSQARDSRGVYEQYFGPGTRLTVT.

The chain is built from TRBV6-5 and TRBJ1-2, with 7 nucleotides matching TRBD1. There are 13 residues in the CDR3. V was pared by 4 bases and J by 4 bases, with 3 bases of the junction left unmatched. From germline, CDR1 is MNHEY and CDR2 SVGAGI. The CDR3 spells CASSSGQIYGYTF. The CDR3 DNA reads TGTGCCAGCAGTTCGGGACAGATCTATGGCTACACCTTC.

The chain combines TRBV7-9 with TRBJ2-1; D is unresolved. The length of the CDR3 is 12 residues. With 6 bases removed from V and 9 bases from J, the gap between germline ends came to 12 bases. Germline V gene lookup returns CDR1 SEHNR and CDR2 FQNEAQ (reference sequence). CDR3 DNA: TGTGCCAGCAGAGTGTTCTTAGCTGAGCAGTTCTTC. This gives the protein CASRVFLAEQFF. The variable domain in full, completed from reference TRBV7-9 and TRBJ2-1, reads DTGVSQNPRHKITKRGQNVTFRCDPISEHNRLYWYRQTLGQGPEFLTYFQNEAQLEKSRLLSDRFSAERPKGSFSTLEIQRTEQGDSAMYLCASRVFLAEQFFGPGTRLTVL.

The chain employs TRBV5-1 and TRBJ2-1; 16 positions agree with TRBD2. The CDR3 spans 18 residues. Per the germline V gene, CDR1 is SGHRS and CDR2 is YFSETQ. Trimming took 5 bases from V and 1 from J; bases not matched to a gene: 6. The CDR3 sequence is CASRSGLAGGMSYNEQFF. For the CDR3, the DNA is TGCGCCAGCAGATCGGGACTAGCGGGAGGGATGTCCTACAATGAGCAGTTCTTC.

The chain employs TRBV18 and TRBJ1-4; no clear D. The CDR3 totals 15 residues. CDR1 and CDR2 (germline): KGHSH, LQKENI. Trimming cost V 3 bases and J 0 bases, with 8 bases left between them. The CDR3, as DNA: TGTGCCAGCTCACCTTCCCGTCCAACTAATGAAAAACTGTTTTTT. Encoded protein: CASSPSRPTNEKLFF.

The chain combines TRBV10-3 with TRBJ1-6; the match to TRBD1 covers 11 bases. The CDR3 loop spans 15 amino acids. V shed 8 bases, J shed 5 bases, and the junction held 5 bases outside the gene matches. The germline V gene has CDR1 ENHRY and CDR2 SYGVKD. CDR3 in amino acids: CAIGWTGGNNSPLHF. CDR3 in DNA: TGTGCCATCGGTTGGACAGGGGGCAATAATTCACCCCTCCACTTT.

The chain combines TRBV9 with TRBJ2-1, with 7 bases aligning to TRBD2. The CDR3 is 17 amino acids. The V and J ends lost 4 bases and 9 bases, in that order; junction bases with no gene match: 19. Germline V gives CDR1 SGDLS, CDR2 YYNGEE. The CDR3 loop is CASSPIRNRDPSGEQFF. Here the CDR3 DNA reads TGTGCCAGCAGCCCGATTCGAAACCGGGACCCTAGCGGTGAGCAGTTCTTC.

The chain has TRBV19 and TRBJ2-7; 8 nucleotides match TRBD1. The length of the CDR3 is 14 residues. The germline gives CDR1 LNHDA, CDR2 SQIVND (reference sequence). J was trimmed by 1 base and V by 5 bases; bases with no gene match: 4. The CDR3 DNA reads TGTGCCAGTAGTTCTAGACAGGGGTCCTACGAGCAGTACTTC. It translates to CASSSRQGSYEQYF.

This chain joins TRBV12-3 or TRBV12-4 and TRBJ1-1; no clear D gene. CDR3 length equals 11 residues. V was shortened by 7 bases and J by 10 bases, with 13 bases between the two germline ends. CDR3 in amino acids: CASTRGIGAFF. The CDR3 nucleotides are TGTGCCAGCACTAGAGGGATCGGAGCTTTCTTT.

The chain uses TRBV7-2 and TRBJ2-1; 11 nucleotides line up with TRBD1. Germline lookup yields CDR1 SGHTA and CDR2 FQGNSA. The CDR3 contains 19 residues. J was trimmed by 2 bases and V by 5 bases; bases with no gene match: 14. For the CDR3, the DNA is TGTGCCAGCAGCACGGACAGGGGGCCTGGGCTAGCCCCCTACAATGAGCAGTTCTTC. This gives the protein CASSTDRGPGLAPYNEQFF.

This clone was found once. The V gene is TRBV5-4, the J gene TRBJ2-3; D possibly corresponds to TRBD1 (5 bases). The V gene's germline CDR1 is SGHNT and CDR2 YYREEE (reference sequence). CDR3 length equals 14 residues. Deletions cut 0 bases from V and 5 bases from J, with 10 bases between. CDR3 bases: TGTGCCAGCAGCTTGGTAGGGGCCGTAGATACGCAGTATTTT. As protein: CASSLVGAVDTQYF.

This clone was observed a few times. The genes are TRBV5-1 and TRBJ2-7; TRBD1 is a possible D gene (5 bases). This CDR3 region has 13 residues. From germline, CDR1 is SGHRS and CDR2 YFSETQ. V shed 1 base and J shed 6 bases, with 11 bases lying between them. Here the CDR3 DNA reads TGCGCCAGCAGCTTGTATCAGGGTTCCGAGCAGTACTTC. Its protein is CASSLYQGSEQYF. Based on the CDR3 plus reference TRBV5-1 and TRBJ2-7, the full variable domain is KAGVTQTPRYLIKTRGQQVTLSCSPISGHRSVSWYQQTPGQGLQFLFEYFSETQRNKGNFPGRFSGRQFSNSRSEMNVSTLELGDSALYLCASSLYQGSEQYFGPGTRLTVT.

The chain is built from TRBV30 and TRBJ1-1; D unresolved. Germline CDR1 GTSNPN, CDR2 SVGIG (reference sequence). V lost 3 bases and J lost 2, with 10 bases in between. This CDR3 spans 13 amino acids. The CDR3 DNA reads TGTGCCTGGAGACGTCAGGTTAACACTGAAGCTTTCTTT. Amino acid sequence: CAWRRQVNTEAFF.

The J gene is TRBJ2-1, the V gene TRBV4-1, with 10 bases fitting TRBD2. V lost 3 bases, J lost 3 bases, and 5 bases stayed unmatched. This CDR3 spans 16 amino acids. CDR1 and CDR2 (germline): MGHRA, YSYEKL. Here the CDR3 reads CASSHRLAGVYNEQFF. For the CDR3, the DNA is TGCGCCAGCAGCCACCGGCTAGCGGGAGTCTACAATGAGCAGTTCTTC.

CDR3 in DNA: TGTGCCAGTAGTACAGGGCTCGGAGCTTTCTTT. Translation: CASSTGLGAFF. V is TRBV19 and J is TRBJ1-1; possible D gene TRBD1, 5 bases. Per germline, CDR1 LNHDA and CDR2 SQIVND (reference sequence). V lost 4 bases and J lost 10, with 10 bases in between. This CDR3 comprises 11 residues.